The 3 T cell receptor beta chains below come from one sample, sequenced in a study of control samples from healthy donors and cancer patients. Sequencing was performed with immunoSEQ multiplex PCR; in TCRdb, only in-frame clones are kept and a portion is missing. The sample carries about 110,000 clones, 85% to 90% recorded once. The material sequenced was blood. These receptors were collected from a woman aged 45 to 65 in good health.

This chain joins TRBV20-1 and TRBJ1-3, with D unclear. Between the trimmed V and J ends, which lost 0 bases and 9 bases, there was a span of 6 bases. Looked up from germline, CDR1 is DFQATT and CDR2 is SNEGSKA (reference sequence). The CDR3 extends over 11 amino acids. DNA of the CDR3: TGCAGTGCTAGAGATCTAAGCACCATATATTTT. Translation: CSARDLSTIYF.

This chain uses TRBV7-9 with TRBJ2-1; a weak D match, TRBD1 (6 bases). The CDR3 has 17 residues. The V end was cut by 0 bases, the J end by 0 bases, with 12 bases between. CDR1 and CDR2 (germline): SEHNR, FQNEAQ (reference sequence). CDR3 protein: CASSLARGFSSYNEQFF. DNA for the CDR3: TGTGCCAGCAGCTTAGCGAGGGGGTTCAGCTCCTACAATGAGCAGTTCTTC. The full variable domain, in which reference TRBV7-9 and TRBJ2-1 provide the parts outside the CDR3, is DTGVSQNPRHKITKRGQNVTFRCDPISEHNRLYWYRQTLGQGPEFLTYFQNEAQLEKSRLLSDRFSAERPKGSFSTLEIQRTEQGDSAMYLCASSLARGFSSYNEQFFGPGTRLTVL.

In its sample, this clone was seen a few times. The rearrangement uses TRBV7-3 and TRBJ2-1; D perhaps matches TRBD2 (6 bases). The CDR3 contains 13 residues. Trimming stripped 8 bases from V and 9 bases from J, with 17 bases between. CDR1 and CDR2 from the germline V gene are SGHTA and FQGTGA. DNA of the CDR3: TGTGCCAGCCGGGGCGGGACCACTAGTGAGCAGTTCTTC. Translating gives CASRGGTTSEQFF. Complete variable domain (other parts from reference TRBV7-3 and TRBJ2-1): GAGVSQTPSNKVTEKGKYVELRCDPISGHTALYWYRQSLGQGPEFLIYFQGTGAADDSGLPNDRFFAVRPEGSVSTLKIQRTERGDSAVYLCASRGGTTSEQFFGPGTRLTVL.